This T cell receptor (beta chain) was documented in a study of cytomegalovirus exposure and HLA in healthy donors. Study results and caveats: Immune exposure was documented only through CMV serostatus. An analysis done earlier found most TCR beta V segments productive about 87% or about 30% of the time.

The study ran its PCR with 60 Vbeta and 13 Jbeta primers. TCRdb's table, derived via immunoSEQ multiplex PCR, lists solely in-frame clones and lacks some. The table lists about 120,000 clones, around 84% of them singletons. V lost 0 bases and J lost 3; bases outside the gene matches: 6. CDR3 length equals 17 residues. The germline gives CDR1 SGHRS, CDR2 YFSETQ. In regard to this clone: Antigen: not known.

The chain recombines TRBV5-1 with TRBJ2-3, with 11 positions matching TRBD1. Sample: PBMCs. The sequence was obtained from a man under 40 in good health and CMV-seropositive. The CDR3 sequence: CASSLARTGGGTDTQYF. As DNA, the CDR3 is TGCGCCAGCAGCTTGGCTAGGACAGGGGGCGGTACAGATACGCAGTATTTT.